The text below deals with one T cell receptor (beta chain). The entry originates in a study of blood T cell repertoires in COVID-19. Study context: Sources were T cells, B-cell-depleted T cells, or PBMCs; the material itself was cDNA or gDNA.

As originally analysed: Estimation of nucleated cell counts relied on the amplification of reference gene primers. Sequencing was performed with immunoSEQ multiplex PCR; in TCRdb, only in-frame clones are kept and a portion is missing. V, J and clone size are taken as reported in that table, and D and trimming were inferred from the DNA itself. The profile shows about 120,000 clones, roughly 79% of them singletons. V lost 0 bases and J lost 1, with 8 bases in between. CDR3 size: 15 residues. Germline assignment: CDR1 MNHNS and CDR2 SASEGT. Source material: peripheral blood. The J gene is TRBJ2-3, the V gene TRBV6-1; tentative D call: TRBD2 (6 bases). The TCR comes from a human donor in a cohort sampled during active COVID-19. CDR3 sequence: CASSEARGGTDTQYF. CDR3 DNA: TGTGCCAGCAGTGAAGCGCGGGGCGGCACAGATACGCAGTATTTT.